These 32 T cell receptor beta chains were sequenced from one sample in a study of T cell responses to AZD1222 COVID-19 vaccine. Profiling relied on immunoSEQ multiplex PCR, and the TCRdb table lists in-frame clones only, not all of them. Of about 150,000 clones listed, approximately 94% were seen once; the top ten hold roughly 2%. The source was peripheral blood, collected on day 0 of AZD1222 vaccination. These receptors all come from an adult in good health.

This clone was detected only once. The chain uses TRBV9 and TRBJ1-2, with no clear D. CDR3 length: 12 residues. Germline loops: CDR1 SGDLS, CDR2 YYNGEE. The germline V and J ends were trimmed by 4 bases and 7 bases, with 11 bases remaining between them. CDR3 nucleotides: TGTGCCAGCAGCTGGCCAGACTCTGGCTACACCTTC. Amino acids: CASSWPDSGYTF.

This rearrangement joins TRBV6-5 to TRBJ2-7; possible D gene TRBD1, 6 bases. Trimming removed 4 bases from V and 1 base from J, with 14 bases in between. From germline, CDR1 is MNHEY and CDR2 SVGAGI. This CDR3 contains 15 residues. The DNA of the CDR3 is TGTGCCAGCAGTTCGACAGGTGGTCGGTCCTACGAGCAGTACTTC. Its protein is CASSSTGGRSYEQYF.

The gene calls are TRBV5-6 and TRBJ2-6; a possible D gene is TRBD1 (5 bases). CDR3 size: 16 residues. Germline V gives CDR1 SGHDT, CDR2 YYEEEE. V was clipped by 2 bases and J by 0 bases, with 9 bases between them. CDR3 nucleotide sequence: TGTGCCAGCAGCTTAATGACAGCCTCTGGGGCCAACGTCCTGACTTTC. The encoded protein is CASSLMTASGANVLTF.

The V and J genes are TRBV15 and TRBJ1-4, with TRBD1 matching 9 bases. V was clipped by 5 bases and J by 3 bases; unmatched bases: 1. Per germline, CDR1 LNHNV and CDR2 YYDKDF (reference sequence). The CDR3 has 14 amino acids. The CDR3 is CATSRTGANEKLFF. The CDR3 DNA follows: TGTGCCACCAGCCGGACAGGGGCTAATGAAAAACTGTTTTTT.

The chain carries TRBV5-1 and TRBJ1-5; 8 nucleotides align to TRBD1. Germline values: CDR1 SGHRS, CDR2 YFSETQ. After removal of 4 bases from V and 5 bases from J, the junction contained 8 bases not matched to a gene. The CDR3 spans 15 residues. In DNA form, the CDR3 reads TGCGCCAGCAGCCTAGGACAGGGTCGGTATCAGCCCCAGCATTTT. Translating gives CASSLGQGRYQPQHF.

There are a few counts of this clone. This sequence joins TRBV21-1 and TRBJ1-3; the DNA was not used to check the table's D call, TRBD1. TRBV21-1 is labeled a pseudogene. The CDR3 loop spans 13 amino acids. The DNA of the CDR3 is TGTGCCGAATCCAGGGACACTGGAAACACCATATATTTT. This encodes CAESRDTGNTIYF.

V and J are TRBV6-5 and TRBJ1-2, with 12 nucleotides matching TRBD1. Trimming took 6 bases from V and 6 from J; bases not matched to a gene: 8. This CDR3 region has 15 residues. Germline loops: CDR1 MNHEY, CDR2 SVGAGI. The CDR3: CASRTRDRGQDGYTF. In DNA, the CDR3 is TGTGCCAGCAGAACCCGGGACAGGGGGCAGGATGGCTACACCTTC.

This chain links TRBV5-1 with TRBJ1-1; 8 bases are shared with TRBD1. Germline V CDR1 and CDR2: SGHRS, YFSETQ. The junction had 16 bases not matched to a gene; V was cut back by 0 bases and J by 0 bases. The CDR3 covers 20 residues. The CDR3 loop is CASSLEVRGRQVSVNTEAFF. The CDR3 region has the DNA TGCGCCAGCAGCTTGGAGGTCAGGGGGCGCCAGGTGTCGGTGAACACTGAAGCTTTCTTT.

The CDR3 protein is CASSHPGQGASANQPQHF. The CDR3 coding sequence is TGTGCCAGCAGCCATCCGGGACAGGGGGCTTCCGCCAATCAGCCCCAGCATTTT. The chain carries TRBV5-4 and TRBJ1-5; 12 positions agree with TRBD1. The CDR3 covers 18 residues. Unmatched junction bases numbered 11, after V lost 4 bases and J lost 3 bases. CDR1 SGHNT and CDR2 YYREEE come from the germline V gene (reference sequence).

The chain recombines TRBV6-5 with TRBJ1-1, with D possibly being TRBD1 (5 bases). The germline gives CDR1 MNHEY, CDR2 SVGAGI. Trimming took 2 bases from V and 0 from J, leaving 13 bases between them. The CDR3 extends over 16 amino acids. CDR3 nucleotide sequence: TGTGCCAGCAGTTACAGCTTTGCAGGGTTGAACACTGAAGCTTTCTTT. Protein sequence: CASSYSFAGLNTEAFF.

J is TRBJ2-7 and V is TRBV24-1; a weak D match, TRBD1 (5 bases). V dropped 9 bases and J dropped 4 bases, with 24 bases sitting between them. The CDR3 runs 16 residues. The germline gives CDR1 KGHDR, CDR2 SFDVKD. CDR3 loop: CATLQHVDQSGYEQYF. CDR3 bases: TGTGCCACCCTTCAGCACGTCGATCAGTCAGGGTACGAGCAGTACTTC.

The genes are TRBV5-1 and TRBJ2-1; tentatively, D is TRBD1 (6 bases). V lost 0 bases and J lost 6, with 13 bases in between. The CDR3 loop spans 15 amino acids. Germline V gene sequence: CDR1 SGHRS, CDR2 YFSETQ. The CDR3 reads CASSLGTGSGNEQFF. The CDR3 nucleotides read TGCGCCAGCAGCTTGGGAACAGGGTCTGGCAATGAGCAGTTCTTC.

There are a few counts of this clone. The chain uses TRBV3-1 (or the pseudogene TRBV3-2) and TRBJ2-1, with TRBD2 identical over 10 bases. Looked up from germline, CDR1 is LGHDT and CDR2 is YNNKEL (reference sequence). The CDR3 totals 14 residues. V shed 2 bases, J shed 7 bases, and the junction held 2 bases outside the gene matches. CDR3 DNA sequence: TGTGCCAGCAGCCAAAGCGGGGGGGGAAATGAGCAGTTCTTC. It translates to CASSQSGGGNEQFF.

This clone is classed as medium-sized. The chain joins TRBV6-5 to TRBJ1-1; maybe TRBD1 (5 bases). In germline, CDR1 is MNHEY, CDR2 SVGAGI. CDR3 size: 15 residues. Trimming pared 0 bases from V and 5 bases from J, leaving 13 bases between. CDR3 nucleotide sequence: TGTGCCAGCAGTTACTCTGGGGGACCCAGGACTGAAGCTTTCTTT. Translating it yields CASSYSGGPRTEAFF.

The chain joins TRBV18 to TRBJ1-1, with TRBD1 identical over 12 bases. CDR1 is KGHSH and CDR2 is LQKENI in the germline V gene. V lost 6 bases to trimming and J lost 4 bases; unmatched junction nucleotides: 9. The CDR3 totals 16 residues. The CDR3 spells CASSLAGTGGPTEAFF. CDR3 nucleotide sequence: TGTGCCAGCTCCCTTGCCGGGACAGGGGGCCCCACTGAAGCTTTCTTT.

The genes are TRBV3-1 (or the pseudogene TRBV3-2) and TRBJ1-2; D is undetermined. The ends were cut back, 8 bases at V and 3 bases at J, with 7 bases in the middle. The CDR3 has 11 residues. In germline, CDR1 is LGHDT, CDR2 YNNKEL (reference sequence). DNA for the CDR3: TGTGCCAGCGGAACAGACTATGGCTACACCTTC. This encodes CASGTDYGYTF.

In its sample, this clone was seen once. This chain uses TRBV5-1 with TRBJ2-1; 8 nucleotides align to TRBD1. CDR3 size: 15 residues. Trimming cost V 3 bases and J 4 bases; bases outside gene matches: 6. Germline V lookup: CDR1 SGHRS, CDR2 YFSETQ. The CDR3 DNA reads as TGCGCCAGCAGCTCCGGGACAGGAACATACAATGAGCAGTTCTTC. Amino acids: CASSSGTGTYNEQFF.

The J gene is TRBJ2-7, the V gene TRBV5-4, with D tentatively TRBD2 (6 bases). Germline CDR1 and CDR2: SGHNT and YYREEE (reference sequence). The V end was cut by 4 bases, the J end by 2 bases, with 16 bases between. CDR3 length equals 15 residues. The CDR3 DNA sequence: TGTGCCAGCAGCCCTAAGGCGGGGCCTACCTACGAGCAGTACTTC. This gives the protein CASSPKAGPTYEQYF.

The V gene is TRBV19, the J gene TRBJ1-1; D not resolved. Germline lookup yields CDR1 LNHDA and CDR2 SQIVND (reference sequence). V shed 7 bases and J shed 1 base, with 13 bases lying between them. CDR3 length: 14 amino acids. DNA of the CDR3: TGTGCCAGTACCCCGGGAATAGCGAACACTGAAGCTTTCTTT. Translating gives CASTPGIANTEAFF.

This clone has a handful of counts. The CDR3 DNA follows: TGTGCCAGCAGCTTAGAGGGACAGGGTCATAATCAGCCCCAGCATTTT. Protein: CASSLEGQGHNQPQHF. This chain links TRBV7-9 with TRBJ1-5, with TRBD1 matching over 9 bases. Trimming at V came to 1 base and at J to 4 bases, leaving 5 bases not matched to a gene. The length of the CDR3 is 16 residues. CDR1 and CDR2 from the germline V gene are SEHNR and FQNEAQ (reference sequence).

This chain links TRBV19 with TRBJ2-7; tentatively, D is TRBD1 or TRBD2 (5 bases each). The CDR3 has 19 amino acids. V gave up 3 bases and J gave up 5 bases, with 29 bases separating them. Germline CDR1 is LNHDA and CDR2 is SQIVND (reference sequence). CDR3 DNA: TGTGCCAGTAGTATGAGGGGATACCGGGACGCCTACCTGGTCCACGAGCAGTACTTC. Translating it yields CASSMRGYRDAYLVHEQYF.

The V gene is TRBV6-5, the J gene TRBJ2-7; tentatively, D is TRBD2 (7 bases). The CDR3 has 15 residues. The V end lost 6 bases, the J end lost 0 bases, and 15 bases lay between the germline ends. The germline V gene encodes CDR1 MNHEY and CDR2 SVGAGI. This chain's CDR3 is CASREWRGPSYEQYF. The CDR3 nucleotides are TGTGCCAGCAGAGAGTGGCGGGGGCCCTCCTACGAGCAGTACTTC.

The chain couples TRBV6-5 to TRBJ1-6; D is perhaps TRBD1 (5 bases). CDR3 length: 14 amino acids. Germline V lookup: CDR1 MNHEY, CDR2 SVGAGI. The V end was cut by 6 bases, the J end by 6 bases, with 12 bases between. The CDR3 DNA sequence: TGTGCCAGCAGAGGGAAAGGGGTTAATTCACCCCTCCACTTT. Translation gives CASRGKGVNSPLHF.

This chain uses TRBV3-1 (or the pseudogene TRBV3-2) with TRBJ2-1; D ambiguous. CDR3 length: 12 residues. Per germline, CDR1 LGHDT and CDR2 YNNKEL (reference sequence). V gave up 3 bases and J gave up 10 bases, with 10 bases separating them. CDR3 sequence: CASSHVSREQFF. DNA of the CDR3: TGTGCCAGCAGCCACGTCAGCAGAGAGCAGTTCTTC.

The genes are TRBV10-3 and TRBJ1-1, with D perhaps TRBD1 (6 bases). This CDR3 contains 14 residues. Germline CDR1 and CDR2: ENHRY and SYGVKD. V was trimmed by 2 bases and J by 4 bases, leaving 11 bases between them. In DNA, the CDR3 is TGTGCCATCAGTGAGAGGGGGTCGGGCACTGAAGCTTTCTTT. It encodes CAISERGSGTEAFF.

The chain carries TRBV2 and TRBJ1-2; D is unclear. V lost 7 bases and J 4 bases, leaving 13 bases between the germline ends. Germline loops: CDR1 SNHLY, CDR2 FYNNEI. This CDR3 has 13 residues. The CDR3 DNA is TGTGCCAGCACGTTGCCGCCGATCTATGGCTACACCTTC. This gives the protein CASTLPPIYGYTF.

V usage is TRBV28 and J usage is TRBJ2-7; no clear D gene. The V gene lost 5 bases and the J gene lost 3 bases, with 14 bases spanning the gap. The CDR3 is 14 residues long. The germline CDR1 and CDR2 sequences are MDHEN and SYDVKM. CDR3 coding DNA: TGTGCCAGCAGTCCTCGGGCGAAGCTCTACGAGCAGTACTTC. It encodes CASSPRAKLYEQYF. The full variable domain, its missing parts supplied by reference TRBV28 and TRBJ2-7, is DVKVTQSSRYLVKRTGEKVFLECVQDMDHENMFWYRQDPGLGLRLIYFSYDVKMKEKGDIPEGYSVSREKKERFSLILESASTNQTSMYLCASSPRAKLYEQYFGPGTRLTVT.

The chain uses TRBV3-1 (or the pseudogene TRBV3-2) and TRBJ2-1, with D unresolved. CDR1 is LGHDT, CDR2 YNNKEL, per germline (reference sequence). V lost 1 base, J lost 6 bases, and 4 bases lay in between. The CDR3 extends over 12 amino acids. The chain's CDR3 is CASSQVPNEQFF. CDR3 sequence (DNA): TGTGCCAGCAGCCAAGTACCCAATGAGCAGTTCTTC.

This clone turned up a few times. This rearrangement joins TRBV5-3 to TRBJ1-1; 7 bases are a match to TRBD1. TRBV5-3 is assigned to the ORF class and has an uncertain function. The junction had 2 bases not matched to a gene; V was cut back by 4 bases and J by 2 bases. This CDR3 has 13 residues. CDR3: CARSRDSNTEAFF. The CDR3 nucleotides read TGTGCCAGAAGCAGGGACAGCAACACTGAAGCTTTCTTT.

V is TRBV7-9 and J is TRBJ2-3; perhaps TRBD2 as D (6 bases). Germline V CDR1 and CDR2: SEHNR, FQNEAQ (reference sequence). The length of the CDR3 is 14 residues. Trimming removed 5 bases at V and 5 bases at J, with 14 bases between. This CDR3 reads CASSATDYGDTQYF. CDR3 sequence (DNA): TGTGCCAGCAGCGCAACGGACTATGGAGATACGCAGTATTTT.

This clone was picked up one time. The chain is built from TRBV9 and TRBJ1-2; 7 bases map to TRBD1. Per the germline V gene, CDR1 is SGDLS and CDR2 is YYNGEE. The CDR3 contains 17 residues. Germline trimming cut 2 bases from V and 0 bases from J; bases unmatched to any gene: 10. CDR3 sequence reads: CASSVTQGGGPNYGYTF. DNA for the CDR3: TGTGCCAGCAGCGTCACCCAGGGGGGGGGACCTAACTATGGCTACACCTTC.

The chain has TRBV5-1 and TRBJ2-1; 7 positions match TRBD1. The CDR3 has 14 amino acids. V shed 6 bases and J 6 bases; nucleotides not matched to a gene: 9. Germline V CDR1 and CDR2: SGHRS, YFSETQ. CDR3 loop: CASTKDRLPNEQFF. CDR3 nucleotides: TGCGCCAGCACCAAGGACAGGCTCCCCAATGAGCAGTTCTTC. Drawing the rest from reference TRBV5-1 and TRBJ2-1, the complete variable domain is KAGVTQTPRYLIKTRGQQVTLSCSPISGHRSVSWYQQTPGQGLQFLFEYFSETQRNKGNFPGRFSGRQFSNSRSEMNVSTLELGDSALYLCASTKDRLPNEQFFGPGTRLTVL.